This T cell receptor beta chain was observed in a study of naive and memory T cell subsets. CDR1 and CDR2 (germline): SGHTA, FQGNSA. This CDR3 is built from 18 residues. The ends lost 3 bases at V and 0 bases at J; junction bases unmatched: 6. Four PCR rounds used nested alpha and beta constant region primers plus the SP2 primer. Using its own MiXCR run on the 5' RACE reads, TCRdb lists one record per CDR3 protein. The sample lists 55,000 to 70,000 distinct CDR3 sequences, around 8% seen once, with around a tenth in the top ten. TCR cDNA received a 3' ligated oligonucleotide that carried a UMI. This clonotype was observed at least ten times.

This chain connects TRBV7-2 to TRBJ2-7, with 15 bases lining up with TRBD2. The source of this sequence is a female donor in good health. CDR3 in amino acids: CASSFRTSGGVSSYEQYF. Written as DNA, the CDR3 is TGTGCCAGCAGCTTTAGGACTAGCGGGGGGGTAAGCTCCTACGAGCAGTACTTC.